The source of this T cell receptor (beta chain) is a study of blood T cell repertoires in COVID-19. Across the whole study: COVID-19 samples, acute and convalescent, were from the United States, Italy and Spain. Sample material is recorded as cDNA or gDNA derived from T cells, B-cell-depleted T cells, or PBMCs.

In the source study's methods: Estimation of nucleated cell counts relied on the amplification of reference gene primers. Sequenced by immunoSEQ multiplex PCR; TCRdb stores in-frame clones only, minus some. The V and J calls and the clone size are those of that table, but D and trimming were determined from the DNA. Of 130,000 or so clones in the sample, approximately 85% were seen once. This clone was seen a few times. CDR1 and CDR2 from the germline V gene are SGHTA and FQGNSA. The CDR3 is 15 residues long. V trimming: 5 bases; J trimming: 3 bases; junction bases outside the gene matches: 6. The J gene is TRBJ2-7, the V gene TRBV7-2; 11 bases agree with TRBD2. The source is a human donor in a cohort sampled during active COVID-19. The sequencing sample was made of peripheral blood. In DNA form, the CDR3 reads TGTGCCAGCAGCCTCCTAACTAGCGGGGGCTACGAGCAGTACTTC. Translated, it gives CASSLLTSGGYEQYF.